The 9 T cell receptor beta chains given below trace back to one sample, sequenced in a study of cytomegalovirus exposure and HLA in healthy donors. 13 Jbeta primers and 60 Vbeta primers were used for the PCR. Using immunoSEQ multiplex PCR, the repertoire was profiled, and TCRdb retains in-frame clones only, with some absent. The data contain about 100,000 clones, around 83% of them seen just once; the ten biggest clones take up more than 0.95%. Sequencing used PBMCs. These receptors were obtained from a woman aged 18-30 years in good health and CMV-seronegative.

The chain links TRBV28 to TRBJ2-7, with D tentatively TRBD1 (6 bases). V lost 6 bases and J 4 bases, leaving 19 bases between the germline ends. This CDR3 has 15 amino acids. CDR1 and CDR2 (germline): MDHEN, SYDVKM. The CDR3 coding sequence is TGTGCCAGCAGCCGGTCACGGGACACCTTTTACGAGCAGTACTTC. Protein product: CASSRSRDTFYEQYF.

The V call is TRBV6-1, the J call TRBJ2-1; D unresolved. Trimming left V 2 bases short and J 8 bases short, with 10 bases between. The germline gives CDR1 MNHNS, CDR2 SASEGT. There are 13 residues in the CDR3. As DNA, the CDR3 is TGTGCCAGCAGTGAATCCAGGTCTGATGAGCAGTTCTTC. Amino acids: CASSESRSDEQFF.

The chain couples TRBV7-3 to TRBJ1-2; weak D call: TRBD1 (6 bases). Germline V gene sequence: CDR1 SGHTA, CDR2 FQGTGA. The CDR3 is 14 residues long. V was pared by 4 bases and J by 8 bases, with 17 bases between. The CDR3, as DNA: TGTGCCAGCAGCTCCATCACCGGGGACATGGGCTACACCTTC. It codes for CASSSITGDMGYTF.

The chain joins TRBV18 to TRBJ2-3, with 14 bases identical to TRBD2. The length of the CDR3 is 22 residues. Germline-derived CDR1 and CDR2 are KGHSH and LQKENI. V shed 2 bases, J shed 6 bases, and the junction held 22 bases outside the gene matches. CDR3 sequence: CASSPSGWFRLTSGGAIDTQYF. The CDR3 nucleotides read TGTGCCAGCTCACCATCGGGTTGGTTTCGGCTGACTAGCGGGGGGGCCATTGATACGCAGTATTTT.

The chain is built from TRBV4-1 and TRBJ2-1, with D perhaps matching TRBD2 (5 bases). V lost 0 bases and J lost 7, with 10 bases in between. The germline CDR1 and CDR2 sequences are MGHRA and YSYEKL. The CDR3 spans 14 residues. The CDR3 here is CASSQEQPGNEQFF. CDR3 nucleotides: TGCGCCAGCAGCCAAGAACAACCGGGGAATGAGCAGTTCTTC.

This chain joins TRBV5-4 and TRBJ2-7, with 9 nucleotides matching TRBD2. CDR1 is SGHNT and CDR2 is YYREEE in the germline V gene (reference sequence). J was trimmed by 3 bases and V by 4 bases; bases with no gene match: 8. The CDR3 loop spans 15 amino acids. The CDR3 sequence: CASSDGLASVYEQYF. The CDR3 nucleotides are TGTGCCAGCAGCGACGGACTAGCGAGTGTCTACGAGCAGTACTTC.

This chain uses TRBV7-9 with TRBJ1-2, with D perhaps TRBD1 (5 bases). The V and J ends lost 7 bases and 2 bases respectively, with 17 bases between them. Per germline, CDR1 SEHNR and CDR2 FQNEAQ (reference sequence). This CDR3 spans 15 amino acids. Here the CDR3 DNA reads TGTGCCAGCACCCCACGGGAGGGGTCAAACTATGGCTACACCTTC. Amino acid sequence: CASTPREGSNYGYTF. The full variable domain, completed using reference TRBV7-9 and TRBJ1-2, is DTGVSQNPRHKITKRGQNVTFRCDPISEHNRLYWYRQTLGQGPEFLTYFQNEAQLEKSRLLSDRFSAERPKGSFSTLEIQRTEQGDSAMYLCASTPREGSNYGYTFGSGTRLTVV.

The V call is TRBV6-5, the J call TRBJ1-5, with TRBD1 matching 9 bases. V gave up 8 bases and J gave up 4 bases; unmatched junction bases: 9. CDR1 and CDR2 from the germline V gene are MNHEY and SVGAGI. The CDR3 length is 15 residues. The CDR3 region is CASGRGQGNNQPQHF. The CDR3 DNA follows: TGTGCCAGCGGGCGGGGACAGGGTAATAATCAGCCCCAGCATTTT.

The V gene is TRBV11-3, the J gene TRBJ2-3; a weak D match, TRBD2 (5 bases). The CDR3 extends over 17 amino acids. CDR1 SGHNT and CDR2 YENEEA come from the germline V gene. Trimming took off 4 bases at V and 1 base at J, with 18 bases between the two ends. DNA of the CDR3: TGTGCCAGCAGCTCCCCCGCGAGGACTTGGGGCACAGATACGCAGTATTTT. This codes for CASSSPARTWGTDTQYF.